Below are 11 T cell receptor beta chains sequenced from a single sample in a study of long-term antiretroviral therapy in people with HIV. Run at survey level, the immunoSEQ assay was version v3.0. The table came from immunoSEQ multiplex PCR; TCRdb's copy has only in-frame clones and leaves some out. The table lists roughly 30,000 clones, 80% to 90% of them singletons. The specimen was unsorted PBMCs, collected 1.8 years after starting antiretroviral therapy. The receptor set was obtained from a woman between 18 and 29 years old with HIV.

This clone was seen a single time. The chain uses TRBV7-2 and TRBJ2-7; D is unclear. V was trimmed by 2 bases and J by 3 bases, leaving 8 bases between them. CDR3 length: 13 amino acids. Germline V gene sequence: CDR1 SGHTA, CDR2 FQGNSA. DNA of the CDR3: TGTGCCAGCAGCTTAATGCTAGGCTACGAGCAGTACTTC. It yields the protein CASSLMLGYEQYF.

CDR3: CSVQPLLAAGEAFF. In nucleotides, the CDR3 is TGCAGCGTTCAACCCCTCTTAGCAGCGGGTGAAGCTTTCTTT. The chain employs TRBV29-1 and TRBJ1-1; D gene ambiguous. The germline V and J ends were trimmed by 5 bases and 7 bases, with 20 bases remaining between them. The germline V gene encodes CDR1 SQVTM and CDR2 ANQGSEA. The CDR3 covers 14 residues. Looking up the rest from reference TRBV29-1 and TRBJ1-1 gives the full variable domain: SAVISQKPSRDICQRGTSLTIQCQVDSQVTMMFWYRQQPGQSLTLIATANQGSEATYESGFVIDKFPISRPNLTFSTLTVSNMSPEDSSIYLCSVQPLLAAGEAFFGQGTRLTVV.

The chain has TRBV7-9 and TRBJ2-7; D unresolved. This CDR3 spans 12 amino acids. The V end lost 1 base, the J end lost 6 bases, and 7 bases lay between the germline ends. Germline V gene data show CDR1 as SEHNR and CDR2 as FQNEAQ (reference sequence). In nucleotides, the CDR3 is TGTGCCAGCAGCTTAGGTACTACCGAGCAGTACTTC. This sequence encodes CASSLGTTEQYF.

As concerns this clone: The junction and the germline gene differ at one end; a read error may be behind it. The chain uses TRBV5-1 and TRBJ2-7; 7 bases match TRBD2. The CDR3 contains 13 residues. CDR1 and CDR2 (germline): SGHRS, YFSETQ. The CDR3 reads CACREGRAYEQYF. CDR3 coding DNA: TGCGCCTGCAGAGAAGGGAGGGCCTACGAGCAGTACTTC. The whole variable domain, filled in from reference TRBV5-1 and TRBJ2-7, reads KAGVTQTPRYLIKTRGQQVTLSCSPISGHRSVSWYQQTPGQGLQFLFEYFSETQRNKGNFPGRFSGRQFSNSRSEMNVSTLELGDSALYLCACREGRAYEQYFGPGTRLTVT.

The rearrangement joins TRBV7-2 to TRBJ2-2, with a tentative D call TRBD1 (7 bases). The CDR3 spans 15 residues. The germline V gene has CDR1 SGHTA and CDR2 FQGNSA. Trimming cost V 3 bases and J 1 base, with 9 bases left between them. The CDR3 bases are TGTGCCAGCAGCTTGCAGGGGGGGAACACCGGGGAGCTGTTTTTT. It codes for CASSLQGGNTGELFF.

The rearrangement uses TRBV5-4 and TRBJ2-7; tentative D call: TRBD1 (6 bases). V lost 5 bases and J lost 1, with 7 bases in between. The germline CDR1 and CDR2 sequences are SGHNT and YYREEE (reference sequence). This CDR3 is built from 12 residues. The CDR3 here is CASRGASYEQYF. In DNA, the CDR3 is TGTGCCAGCAGGGGGGCTTCCTACGAGCAGTACTTC.

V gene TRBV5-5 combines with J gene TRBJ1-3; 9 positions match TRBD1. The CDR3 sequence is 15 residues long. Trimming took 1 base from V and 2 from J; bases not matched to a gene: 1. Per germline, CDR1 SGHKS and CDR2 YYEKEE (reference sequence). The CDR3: CASSLNRGPGNTIYF. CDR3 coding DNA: TGTGCCAGCAGCTTGAACAGGGGGCCTGGAAACACCATATATTTT.

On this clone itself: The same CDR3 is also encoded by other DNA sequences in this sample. The CDR3 DNA reads as TGTGCCAGCAGTCTCAGCGGGAGCCTCTACGAGCAGTACTTC. Amino acids: CASSLSGSLYEQYF. The rearrangement links TRBV27 to TRBJ2-7; 8 bases line up with TRBD2. V lost 5 bases, J lost 3 bases, and 6 bases stayed unmatched. The CDR3 runs to 14 residues. Germline assignment: CDR1 MNHEY and CDR2 SMNVEV (reference sequence).

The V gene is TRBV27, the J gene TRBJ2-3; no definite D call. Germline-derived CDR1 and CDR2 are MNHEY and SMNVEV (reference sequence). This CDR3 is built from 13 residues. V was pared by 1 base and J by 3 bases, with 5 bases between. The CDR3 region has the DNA TGTGCCAGCAGTTTATACGGGACAGATACGCAGTATTTT. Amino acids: CASSLYGTDTQYF.

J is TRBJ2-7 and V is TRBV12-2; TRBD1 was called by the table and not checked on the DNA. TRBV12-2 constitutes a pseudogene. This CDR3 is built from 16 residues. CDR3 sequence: CASRLVVTDREYEQYF. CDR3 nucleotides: TGTGCAAGTCGCTTAGTAGTGACGGACAGAGAATACGAGCAGTACTTC.

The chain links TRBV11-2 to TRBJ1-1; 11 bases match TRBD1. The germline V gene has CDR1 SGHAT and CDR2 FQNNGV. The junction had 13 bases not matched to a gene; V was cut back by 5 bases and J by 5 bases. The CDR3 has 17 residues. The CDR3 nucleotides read TGTGCCAGCAGCCCAATCGGACAGGGGGCAACTAAAACTGAAGCTTTCTTT. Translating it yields CASSPIGQGATKTEAFF.